This record covers a single T cell receptor beta chain. Its target antigen remains unknown. No much larger clone is present one base from it, and per-base qualities are unavailable. The record originates from a study of blood T cell repertoires in COVID-19 (dated by TCRdb to 2018 to 2020). A note on the overall study: The collaborator samples originated in the United States, Italy and Spain and spanned the acute and convalescent phases of COVID-19. Samples came from the ongoing ImmuneRACE study (first 160 participants) plus 1,254 subjects from 6 global collaborators. The repertoires were released in a freely available public database intended as a resource for research on the immune response to SARS-CoV-2. The prospective study material was composed of cDNA or gDNA derived from T cells, B-cell-depleted T cells, or PBMCs. Sample metadata almost always included a de-identified subject ID, COVID-19 status, age in years and sex. Where available, HLA class I and class II types were taken from metadata supplied by the sample provider and were not determined by assay-based typing. Deeply sampled blood TCRbeta repertoires from subjects exposed to, actively infected with, or recovered from COVID-19 were included in the dataset. Study-wide findings and limitations: How much clinical and demographic metadata was included differed by source and by participant, and the metadata was provided uncurated.

TCRbeta CDR3 regions were amplified from genomic DNA by means of the immunoSEQ Assay, a bias-controlled multiplex PCR. The paper's data handling went like this. The number of nucleated cells in each sample was estimated by amplification of reference gene primers within the assay. To quantify the absolute abundance of each unique TCRbeta CDR3 rearrangement, sequence reads were collapsed and filtered. For each sample, productive Simpson clonality was calculated by taking the square root of Simpson's diversity index across productive rearrangements. In TCRdb, the immuneACCESS table is reduced to in-frame sequences with V and J assigned. These tables do not hold every clone; where another copy was compared, an unresolved V gene accounts for under half, and the others remain unexplained. V, J and clone size derive from that table, while D and trimming were established from the DNA sequence. This sample is represented by some 330,000 clones; 80% to 95% of them were singletons. Of the sample, 15% to 20% is held by the ten largest clones.

Participants in the prospective study were aged roughly 18 to 100 years, lived in 20 to 30 United States geographic areas, and enrolled through a virtual design. To assign participants to cohorts, the prospective study relied on clinical history that participants themselves reported in a screening survey and a study questionnaire. For ImmuneRACE Cohort 3, a participant was defined as recovered based on two consecutive negative NP/OP PCR tests, clearance by a healthcare professional, or resolution of symptoms. In the prospective study, whole blood, serum and a nasopharyngeal or oropharyngeal swab were collected from each participant by mobile phlebotomists. Additional blood draws and questionnaires over an approximately two-month period could optionally be provided by prospective study participants. Blood samples from the prospective study were shipped frozen or at room temperature prior to DNA extraction.

V was cut back by 0 bases and J by 4 bases, leaving a gap of 15 bases between them. CDR1 MNHEY and CDR2 SVGAGI were looked up in the germline V gene. The CDR3, cysteine through phenylalanine, is 16 amino acids long. Of all the DNA, just the CDR3 is kept, 48 bases in frame from base 1. Sequencing was done on a sample of PBMCs or T cells enriched from blood (not recorded which). The receptor comes from a woman aged 25 to 39 who had recovered from COVID-19. This sequence uses TRBV6-5 and TRBJ2-5, and possibly TRBD2, on 5 matching bases. The CDR3 is CASSYSQTGSGETQYF. The DNA sequence follows: TGTGCCAGCAGTTACTCTCAGACGGGATCAGGAGAGACCCAGTACTTC.